A single TCR beta chain is shown here with its context. This sample was taken from a study of blood T cell repertoires in COVID-19. Study background: Whether acute or convalescent, the COVID-19 samples came from the United States, Italy and Spain. T cells, B-cell-depleted T cells, or PBMCs supplied cDNA or gDNA.

In the authors' methods: Estimation of nucleated cell counts was performed using reference gene primer amplification. TCRdb's copy holds only in-frame clones and misses some; the assay was immunoSEQ multiplex PCR. That table supplies the V and J calls and clone size; D and trimming were determined from the DNA. The repertoire holds 250,000 to 350,000 clones, with roughly 84% as singletons. V was clipped by 3 bases and J by 1 base; unmatched bases: 7. Germline V CDR1 and CDR2: LNHDA, SQIVND (reference sequence). There are 17 residues in the CDR3. Seattle's enrolled individuals joined amid active infection and were then monitored longitudinally.

The sample comprised peripheral blood. The origin of this receptor is a human donor with COVID-19, enrolled during active disease. The donor label of this sample is uncertain. This chain links TRBV19 with TRBJ1-2; TRBD1 agrees at 11 bases. CDR3 residues: CASSILTGQGGNYGYTF. In DNA form, the CDR3 reads TGTGCCAGTAGTATCTTGACGGGACAGGGGGGTAACTATGGCTACACCTTC.